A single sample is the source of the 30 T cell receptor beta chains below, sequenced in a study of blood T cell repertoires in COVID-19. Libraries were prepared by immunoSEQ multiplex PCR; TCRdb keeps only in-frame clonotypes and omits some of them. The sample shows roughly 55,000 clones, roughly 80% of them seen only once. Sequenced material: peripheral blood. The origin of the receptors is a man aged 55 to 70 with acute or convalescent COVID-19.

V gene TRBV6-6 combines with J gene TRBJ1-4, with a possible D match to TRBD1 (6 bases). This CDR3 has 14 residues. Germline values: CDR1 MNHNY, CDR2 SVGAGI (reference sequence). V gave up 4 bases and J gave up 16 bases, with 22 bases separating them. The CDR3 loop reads CASSFPSGGQGQFF. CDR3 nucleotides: TGTGCCAGCAGTTTCCCCTCGGGGGGGCAGGGTCAGTTTTTT.

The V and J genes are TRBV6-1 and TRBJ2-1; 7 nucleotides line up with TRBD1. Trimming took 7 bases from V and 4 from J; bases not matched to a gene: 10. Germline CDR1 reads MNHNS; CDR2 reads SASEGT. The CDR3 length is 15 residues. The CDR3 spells CASKSPRDRYNEQFF. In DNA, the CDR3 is TGTGCCAGCAAGAGCCCGAGGGACAGATACAATGAGCAGTTCTTC.

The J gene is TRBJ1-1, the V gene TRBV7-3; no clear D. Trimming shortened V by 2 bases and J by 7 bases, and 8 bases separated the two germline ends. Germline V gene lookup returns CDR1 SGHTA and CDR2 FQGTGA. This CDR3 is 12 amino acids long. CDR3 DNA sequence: TGTGCCAGCAGCTTAGTCCTCCTTGAAGCTTTCTTT. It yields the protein CASSLVLLEAFF.

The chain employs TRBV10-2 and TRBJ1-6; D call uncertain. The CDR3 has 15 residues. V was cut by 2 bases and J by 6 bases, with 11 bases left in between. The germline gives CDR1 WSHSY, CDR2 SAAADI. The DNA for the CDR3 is TGCGCCAGCAGTGAGGGACTGCTACTTAATTCACCCCTCCACTTT. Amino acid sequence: CASSEGLLLNSPLHF.

The CDR3 DNA follows: TGTGCCAGTAGCCTCCGAGATAACTATGGCTACACCTTC. The encoded protein is CASSLRDNYGYTF. V and J are TRBV19 and TRBJ1-2; unclear D gene. Germline-derived CDR1 and CDR2 are LNHDA and SQIVND (reference sequence). V was pared by 6 bases and J by 1 base, with 9 bases between. The CDR3 is 13 amino acids.

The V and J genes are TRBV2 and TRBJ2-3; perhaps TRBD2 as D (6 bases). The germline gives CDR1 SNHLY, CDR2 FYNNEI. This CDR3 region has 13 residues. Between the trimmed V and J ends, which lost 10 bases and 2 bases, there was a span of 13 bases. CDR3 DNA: TGTGCCAACCGACTAGAAAACACAGATACGCAGTATTTT. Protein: CANRLENTDTQYF.

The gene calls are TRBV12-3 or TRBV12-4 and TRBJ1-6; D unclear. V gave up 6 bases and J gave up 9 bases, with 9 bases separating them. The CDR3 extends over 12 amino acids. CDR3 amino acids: CASRRGSSPLHF. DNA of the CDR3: TGTGCCAGCAGGCGAGGGTCTTCACCCCTCCACTTT.

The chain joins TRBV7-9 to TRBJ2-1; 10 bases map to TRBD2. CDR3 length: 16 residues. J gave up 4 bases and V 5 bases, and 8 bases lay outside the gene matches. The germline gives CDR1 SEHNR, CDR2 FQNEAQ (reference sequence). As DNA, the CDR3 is TGTGCCAGCAGCCCCCCTCCAGCGGGGGGGTACAATGAGCAGTTCTTC. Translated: CASSPPPAGGYNEQFF.

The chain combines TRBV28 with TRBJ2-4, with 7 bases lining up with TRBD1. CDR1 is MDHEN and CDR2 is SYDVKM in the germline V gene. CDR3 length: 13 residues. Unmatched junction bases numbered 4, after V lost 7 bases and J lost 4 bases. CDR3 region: CASMTGSKNIQYF. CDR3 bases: TGTGCCAGCATGACAGGGTCTAAAAACATTCAGTACTTC.

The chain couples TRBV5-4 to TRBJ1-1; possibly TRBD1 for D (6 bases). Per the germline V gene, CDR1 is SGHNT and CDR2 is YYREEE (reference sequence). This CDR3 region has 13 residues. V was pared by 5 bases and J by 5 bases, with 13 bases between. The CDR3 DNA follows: TGTGCCAGCAGTCCACAGGGTGATACTGAAGCTTTCTTT. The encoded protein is CASSPQGDTEAFF.

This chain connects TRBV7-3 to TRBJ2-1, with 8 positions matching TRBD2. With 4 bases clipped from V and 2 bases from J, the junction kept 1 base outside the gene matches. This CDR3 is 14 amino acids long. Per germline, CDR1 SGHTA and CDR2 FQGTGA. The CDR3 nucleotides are TGTGCCAGCAGCTCCGGGGGGGCCTACAATGAGCAGTTCTTC. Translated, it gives CASSSGGAYNEQFF.

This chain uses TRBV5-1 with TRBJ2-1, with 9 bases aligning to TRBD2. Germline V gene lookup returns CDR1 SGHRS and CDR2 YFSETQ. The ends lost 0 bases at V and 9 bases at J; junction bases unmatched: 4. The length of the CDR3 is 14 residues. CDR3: CASSLATSGFEQFF. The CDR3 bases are TGCGCCAGCAGCTTGGCTACTAGCGGGTTTGAGCAGTTCTTC.

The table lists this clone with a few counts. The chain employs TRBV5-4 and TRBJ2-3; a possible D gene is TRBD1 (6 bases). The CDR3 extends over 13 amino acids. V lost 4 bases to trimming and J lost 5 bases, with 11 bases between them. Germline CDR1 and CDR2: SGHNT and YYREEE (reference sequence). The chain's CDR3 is CASSPPQGDTQYF. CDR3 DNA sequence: TGTGCCAGCAGCCCGCCACAGGGAGATACGCAGTATTTT.

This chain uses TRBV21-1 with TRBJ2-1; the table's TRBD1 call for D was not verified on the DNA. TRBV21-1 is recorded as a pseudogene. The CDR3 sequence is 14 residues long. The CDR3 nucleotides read TGTGCCAGCAGCAGGACAGGGGGCTGCGATGAGCAGTTCTTC. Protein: CASSRTGGCDEQFF.

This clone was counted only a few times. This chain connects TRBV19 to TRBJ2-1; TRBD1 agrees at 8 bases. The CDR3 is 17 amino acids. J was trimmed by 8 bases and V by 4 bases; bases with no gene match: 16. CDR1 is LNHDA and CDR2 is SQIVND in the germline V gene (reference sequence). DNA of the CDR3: TGTGCCAGTAGTACTCCGCCCGGGACAGGAGGCGTCGATGAGCAGTTCTTC. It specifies CASSTPPGTGGVDEQFF. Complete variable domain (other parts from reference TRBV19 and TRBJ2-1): DGGITQSPKYLFRKEGQNVTLSCEQNLNHDAMYWYRQDPGQGLRLIYYSQIVNDFQKGDIAEGYSVSREKKESFPLTVTSAQKNPTAFYLCASSTPPGTGGVDEQFFGPGTRLTVL.

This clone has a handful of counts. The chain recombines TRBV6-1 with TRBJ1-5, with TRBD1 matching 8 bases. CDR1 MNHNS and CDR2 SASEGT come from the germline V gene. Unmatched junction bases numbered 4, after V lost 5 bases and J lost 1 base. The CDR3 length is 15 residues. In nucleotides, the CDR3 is TGTGCCAGCAGTTTACAGGGGGGAAGCAATCAGCCCCAGCATTTT. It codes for CASSLQGGSNQPQHF.

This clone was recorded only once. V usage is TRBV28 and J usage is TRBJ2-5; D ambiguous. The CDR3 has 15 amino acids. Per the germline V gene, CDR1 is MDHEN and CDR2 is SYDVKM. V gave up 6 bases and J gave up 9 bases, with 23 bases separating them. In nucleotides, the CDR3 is TGTGCCAGCAGCTCAGTGTTAGGTCAGACCCGGGCCCAGTACTTC. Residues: CASSSVLGQTRAQYF.

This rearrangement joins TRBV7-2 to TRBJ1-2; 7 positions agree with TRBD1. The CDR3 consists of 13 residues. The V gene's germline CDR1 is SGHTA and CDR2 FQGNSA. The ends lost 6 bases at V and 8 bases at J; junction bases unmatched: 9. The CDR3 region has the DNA TGTGCCAGCAGTCTTGACAGGGTTGTGGGCTACACCTTC. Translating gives CASSLDRVVGYTF.

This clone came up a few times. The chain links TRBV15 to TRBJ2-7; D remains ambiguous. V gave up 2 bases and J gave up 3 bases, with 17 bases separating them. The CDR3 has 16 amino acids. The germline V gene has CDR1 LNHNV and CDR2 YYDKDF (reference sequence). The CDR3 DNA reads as TGTGCCACCAGCAGATCTCGACTGTCTCCGAGCTACGAGCAGTACTTC. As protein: CATSRSRLSPSYEQYF.

The CDR3 DNA sequence: TGTGCCAGCTCACCAAGAGGGCTTCTGGGTAATGAAAAACTGTTTTTT. This sequence encodes CASSPRGLLGNEKLFF. This chain joins TRBV18 and TRBJ1-4; no clear D. Trimming took off 2 bases at V and 4 bases at J, with 14 bases between the two ends. Germline V gene data show CDR1 as KGHSH and CDR2 as LQKENI. The CDR3 runs 16 residues.

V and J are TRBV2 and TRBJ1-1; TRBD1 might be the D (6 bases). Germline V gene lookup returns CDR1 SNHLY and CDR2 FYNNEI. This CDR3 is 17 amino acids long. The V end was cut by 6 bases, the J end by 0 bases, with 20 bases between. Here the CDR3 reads CASRKSSQTGLNTEAFF. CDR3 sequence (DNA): TGTGCCAGCAGGAAATCCTCCCAGACAGGATTGAACACTGAAGCTTTCTTT.

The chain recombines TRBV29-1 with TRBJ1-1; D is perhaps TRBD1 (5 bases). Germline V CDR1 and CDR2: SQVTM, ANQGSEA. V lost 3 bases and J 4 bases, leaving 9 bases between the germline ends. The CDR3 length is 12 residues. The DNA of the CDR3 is TGCAGCGTTGATTGGCAGGGCACTGAAGCTTTCTTT. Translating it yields CSVDWQGTEAFF.

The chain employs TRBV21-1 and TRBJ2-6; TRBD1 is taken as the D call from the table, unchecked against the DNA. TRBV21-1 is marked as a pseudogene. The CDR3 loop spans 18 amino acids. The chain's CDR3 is CASSKIEYTVSEANVLTF. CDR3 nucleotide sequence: TGTGCCAGCAGCAAAATCGAATACACAGTTTCTGAAGCCAACGTCCTGACTTTC.

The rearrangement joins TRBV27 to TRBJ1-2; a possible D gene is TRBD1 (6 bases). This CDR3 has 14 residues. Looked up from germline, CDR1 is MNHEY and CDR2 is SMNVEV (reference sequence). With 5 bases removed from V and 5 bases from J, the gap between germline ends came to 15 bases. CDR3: CASSQSRDTYGYTF. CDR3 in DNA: TGTGCCAGCAGTCAGTCCCGGGACACTTATGGCTACACCTTC.

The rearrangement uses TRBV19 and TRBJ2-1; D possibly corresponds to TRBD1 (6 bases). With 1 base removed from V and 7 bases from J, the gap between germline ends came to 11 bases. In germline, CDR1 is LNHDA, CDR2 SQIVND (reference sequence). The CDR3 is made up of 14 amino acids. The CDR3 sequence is CASSIGTGKNEQFF. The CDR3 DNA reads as TGTGCCAGTAGTATAGGCACAGGGAAGAATGAGCAGTTCTTC.

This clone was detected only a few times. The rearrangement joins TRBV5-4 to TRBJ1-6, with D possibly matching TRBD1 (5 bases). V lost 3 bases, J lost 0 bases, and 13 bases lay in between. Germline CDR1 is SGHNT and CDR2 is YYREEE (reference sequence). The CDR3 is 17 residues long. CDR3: CASSSGLLSSYNSPLHF. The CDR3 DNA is TGTGCCAGCAGCTCGGGACTGCTGAGCTCCTATAATTCACCCCTCCACTTT.

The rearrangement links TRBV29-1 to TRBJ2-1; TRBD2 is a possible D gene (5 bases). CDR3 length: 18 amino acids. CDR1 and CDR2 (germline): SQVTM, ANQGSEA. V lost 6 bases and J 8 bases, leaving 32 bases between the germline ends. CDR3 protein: CSVRWESDSPRTWDEQFF. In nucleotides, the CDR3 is TGCAGCGTACGGTGGGAGTCGGATTCGCCTAGAACCTGGGATGAGCAGTTCTTC.

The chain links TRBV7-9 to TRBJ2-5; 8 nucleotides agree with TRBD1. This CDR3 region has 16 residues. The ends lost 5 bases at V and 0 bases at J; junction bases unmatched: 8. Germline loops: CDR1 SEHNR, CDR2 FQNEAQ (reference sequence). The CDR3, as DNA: TGTGCCAGCAGCCCCGGGACAGGCGTGTACCAAGAGACCCAGTACTTC. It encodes CASSPGTGVYQETQYF.

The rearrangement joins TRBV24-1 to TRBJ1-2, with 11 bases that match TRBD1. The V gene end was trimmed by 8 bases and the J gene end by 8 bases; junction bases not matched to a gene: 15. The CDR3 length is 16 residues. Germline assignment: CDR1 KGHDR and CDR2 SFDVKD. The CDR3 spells CATMDGQGASEEGYTF. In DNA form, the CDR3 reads TGTGCCACCATGGACGGACAGGGGGCATCGGAGGAAGGCTACACCTTC.

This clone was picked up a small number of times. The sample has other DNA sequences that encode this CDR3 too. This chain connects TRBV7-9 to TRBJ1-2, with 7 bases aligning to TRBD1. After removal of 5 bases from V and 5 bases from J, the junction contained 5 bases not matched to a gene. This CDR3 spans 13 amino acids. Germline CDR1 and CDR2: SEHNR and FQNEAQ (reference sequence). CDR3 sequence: CASSRDSNYGYTF. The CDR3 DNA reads TGTGCCAGCAGCCGGGACAGTAATTATGGCTACACCTTC.